This T cell receptor (beta chain) was sequenced during a study of blood T cell repertoires in COVID-19. Study details: The United States, Italy and Spain supplied acute and convalescent COVID-19 samples. T cells, B-cell-depleted T cells, or PBMCs supplied cDNA or gDNA.

There are 13 residues in the CDR3. Trimming left V 1 base short and J 2 bases short, with 7 bases between. In germline, CDR1 is SGHDT, CDR2 YYEEEE. Under the authors' procedure: The assay estimated nucleated cells by amplifying reference gene primers. Clones were read by immunoSEQ multiplex PCR, and TCRdb kept only the in-frame ones, dropping some. V, J and clone size were drawn from that table, and D and trimming were deduced from the DNA. The sample carries about 120,000 clones, 70% to 85% recorded once. This chain links TRBV5-6 with TRBJ2-7, with D unresolved. The sequence came from a woman between 70 and 85 years old with acute or convalescent COVID-19. The sequenced sample consisted of peripheral blood. DNA of the CDR3: TGTGCCAGCAGCTTGTTCCCTACCTACGAGCAGTACTTC. This gives the protein CASSLFPTYEQYF.